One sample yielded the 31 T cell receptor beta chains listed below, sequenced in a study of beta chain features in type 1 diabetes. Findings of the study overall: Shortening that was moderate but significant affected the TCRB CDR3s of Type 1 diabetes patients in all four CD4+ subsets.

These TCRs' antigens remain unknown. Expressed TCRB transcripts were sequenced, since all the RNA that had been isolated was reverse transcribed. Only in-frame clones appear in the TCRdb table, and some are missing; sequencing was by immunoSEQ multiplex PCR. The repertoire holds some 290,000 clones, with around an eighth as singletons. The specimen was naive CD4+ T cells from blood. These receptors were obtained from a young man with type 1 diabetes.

Here the CDR3 DNA reads TGTGCCACCAGCAGCACAGGTGGAAACACCATATATTTT. Residues: CATSSTGGNTIYF. V and J are TRBV15 and TRBJ1-3; TRBD1 might be the D (5 bases). Germline CDR1 reads LNHNV; CDR2 reads YYDKDF (reference sequence). V was pared by 3 bases and J by 3 bases, with 6 bases between. The CDR3 contains 13 residues.

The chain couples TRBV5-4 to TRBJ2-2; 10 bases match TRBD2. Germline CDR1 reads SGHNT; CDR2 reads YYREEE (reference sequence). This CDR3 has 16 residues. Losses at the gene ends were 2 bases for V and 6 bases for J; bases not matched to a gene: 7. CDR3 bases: TGTGCCAGCAGCTTCTTTAGCGGGAGGTCTCCCGGGGAGCTGTTTTTT. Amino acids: CASSFFSGRSPGELFF.

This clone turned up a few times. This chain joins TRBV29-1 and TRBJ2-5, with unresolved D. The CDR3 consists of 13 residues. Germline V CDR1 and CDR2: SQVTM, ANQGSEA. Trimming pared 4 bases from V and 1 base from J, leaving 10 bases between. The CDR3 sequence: CSVVTQLQETQYF. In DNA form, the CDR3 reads TGCAGCGTTGTAACACAGCTCCAAGAGACCCAGTACTTC.

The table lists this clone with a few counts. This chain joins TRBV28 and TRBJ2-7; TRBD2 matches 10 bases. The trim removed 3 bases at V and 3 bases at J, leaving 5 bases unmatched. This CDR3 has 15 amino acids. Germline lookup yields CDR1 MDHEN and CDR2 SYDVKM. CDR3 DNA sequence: TGTGCCAGCAGTTTGTCGACTAGCGGGCTCTACGAGCAGTACTTC. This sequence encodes CASSLSTSGLYEQYF.

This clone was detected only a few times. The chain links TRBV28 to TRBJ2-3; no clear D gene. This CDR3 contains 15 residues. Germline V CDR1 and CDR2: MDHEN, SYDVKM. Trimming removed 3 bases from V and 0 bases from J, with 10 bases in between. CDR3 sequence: CASSLQLTSTDTQYF. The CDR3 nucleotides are TGTGCCAGCAGTTTGCAGCTGACTAGCACAGATACGCAGTATTTT. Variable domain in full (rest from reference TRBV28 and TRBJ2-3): DVKVTQSSRYLVKRTGEKVFLECVQDMDHENMFWYRQDPGLGLRLIYFSYDVKMKEKGDIPEGYSVSREKKERFSLILESASTNQTSMYLCASSLQLTSTDTQYFGPGTRLTVL.

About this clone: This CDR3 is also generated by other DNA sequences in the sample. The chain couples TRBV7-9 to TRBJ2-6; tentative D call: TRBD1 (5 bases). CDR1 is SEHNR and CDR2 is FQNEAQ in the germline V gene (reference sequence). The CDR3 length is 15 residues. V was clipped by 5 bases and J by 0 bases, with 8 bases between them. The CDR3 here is CASSRQGSGANVLTF. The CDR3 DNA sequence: TGTGCCAGCAGCCGCCAGGGCTCTGGGGCCAACGTCCTGACTTTC.

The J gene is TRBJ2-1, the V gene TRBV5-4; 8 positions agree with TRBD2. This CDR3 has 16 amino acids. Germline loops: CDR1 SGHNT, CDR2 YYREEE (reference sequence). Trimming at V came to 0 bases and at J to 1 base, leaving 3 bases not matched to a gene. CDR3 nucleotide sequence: TGTGCCAGCAGCTTGGGCGGGAGGAATTCCTACAATGAGCAGTTCTTC. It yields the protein CASSLGGRNSYNEQFF.

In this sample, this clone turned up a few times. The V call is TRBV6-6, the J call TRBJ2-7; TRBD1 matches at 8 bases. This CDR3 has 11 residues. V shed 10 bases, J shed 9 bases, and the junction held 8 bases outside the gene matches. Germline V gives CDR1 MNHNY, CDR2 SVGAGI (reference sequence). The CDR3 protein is CATGQAEMQYF. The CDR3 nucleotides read TGTGCCACGGGACAGGCGGAGATGCAGTACTTC.

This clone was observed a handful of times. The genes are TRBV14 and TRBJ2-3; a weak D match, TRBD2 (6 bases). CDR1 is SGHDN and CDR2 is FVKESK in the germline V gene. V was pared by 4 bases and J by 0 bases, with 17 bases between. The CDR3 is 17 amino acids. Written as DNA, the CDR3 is TGTGCCAGCAGCCCAAGAAGGCTAGCGACTAGCACAGATACGCAGTATTTT. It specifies CASSPRRLATSTDTQYF.

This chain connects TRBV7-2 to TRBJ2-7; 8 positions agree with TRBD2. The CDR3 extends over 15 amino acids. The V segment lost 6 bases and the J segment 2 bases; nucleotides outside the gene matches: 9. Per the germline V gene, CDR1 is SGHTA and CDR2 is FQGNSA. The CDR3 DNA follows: TGTGCCAGCAGTACTGGTAGCGGGATCCCCTACGAGCAGTACTTC. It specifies CASSTGSGIPYEQYF. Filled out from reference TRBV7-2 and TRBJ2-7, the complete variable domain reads GAGVSQSPSNKVTEKGKDVELRCDPISGHTALYWYRQSLGQGLEFLIYFQGNSAPDKSGLPSDRFSAERTGGSVSTLTIQRTQQEDSAVYLCASSTGSGIPYEQYFGPGTRLTVT.

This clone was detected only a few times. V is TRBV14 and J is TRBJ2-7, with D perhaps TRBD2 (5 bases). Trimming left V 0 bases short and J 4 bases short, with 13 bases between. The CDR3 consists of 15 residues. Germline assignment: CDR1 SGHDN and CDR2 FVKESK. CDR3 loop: CASSQDLRAAYEQYF. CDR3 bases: TGTGCCAGCAGCCAAGACCTGCGGGCAGCTTACGAGCAGTACTTC.

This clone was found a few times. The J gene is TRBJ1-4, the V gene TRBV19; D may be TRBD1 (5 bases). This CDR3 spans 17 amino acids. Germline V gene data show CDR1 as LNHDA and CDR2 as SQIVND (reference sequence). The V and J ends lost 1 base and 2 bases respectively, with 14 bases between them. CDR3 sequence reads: CASSIGAIRATNEKLFF. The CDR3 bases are TGTGCCAGTAGTATAGGGGCCATCAGGGCTACTAATGAAAAACTGTTTTTT.

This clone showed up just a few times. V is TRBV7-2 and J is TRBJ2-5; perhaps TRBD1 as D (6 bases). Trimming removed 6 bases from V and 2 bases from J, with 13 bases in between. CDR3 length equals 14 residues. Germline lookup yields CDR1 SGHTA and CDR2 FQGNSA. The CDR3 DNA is TGTGCCAGCAGACCGGGACAACCACAAGAGACCCAGTACTTC. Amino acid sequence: CASRPGQPQETQYF.

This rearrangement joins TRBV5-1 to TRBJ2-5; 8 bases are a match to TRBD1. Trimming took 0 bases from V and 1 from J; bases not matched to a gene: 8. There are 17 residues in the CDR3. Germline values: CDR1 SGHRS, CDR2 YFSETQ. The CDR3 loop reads CASSLVLLGQAQETQYF. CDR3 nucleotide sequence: TGCGCCAGCAGCTTGGTTCTATTGGGACAGGCCCAAGAGACCCAGTACTTC.

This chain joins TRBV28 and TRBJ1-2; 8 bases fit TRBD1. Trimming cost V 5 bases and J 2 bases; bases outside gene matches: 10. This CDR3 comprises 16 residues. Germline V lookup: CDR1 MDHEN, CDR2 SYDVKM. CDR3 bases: TGTGCCAGCAGTCTCCGGACAGGGCGAATGAACTATGGCTACACCTTC. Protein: CASSLRTGRMNYGYTF.

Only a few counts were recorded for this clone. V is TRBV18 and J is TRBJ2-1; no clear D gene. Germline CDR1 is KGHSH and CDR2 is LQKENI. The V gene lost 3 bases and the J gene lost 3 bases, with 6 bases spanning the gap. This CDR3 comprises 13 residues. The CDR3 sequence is CASSPVLYNEQFF. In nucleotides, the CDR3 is TGTGCCAGCTCACCCGTCCTCTACAATGAGCAGTTCTTC.

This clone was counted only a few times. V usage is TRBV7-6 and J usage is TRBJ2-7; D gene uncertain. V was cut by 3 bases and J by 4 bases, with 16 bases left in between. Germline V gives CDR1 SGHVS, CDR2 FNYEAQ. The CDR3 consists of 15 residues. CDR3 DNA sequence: TGTGCCAGCAGCTTCACTATCGGCAGTTTATACGAGCAGTACTTC. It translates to CASSFTIGSLYEQYF.

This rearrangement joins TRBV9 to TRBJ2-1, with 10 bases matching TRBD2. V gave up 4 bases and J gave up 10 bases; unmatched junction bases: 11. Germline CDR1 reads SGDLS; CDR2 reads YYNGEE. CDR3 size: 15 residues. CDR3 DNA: TGTGCCAGCAGCTTTCGGCTAGCGGGAGAGAACGAGCAGTTCTTC. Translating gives CASSFRLAGENEQFF.

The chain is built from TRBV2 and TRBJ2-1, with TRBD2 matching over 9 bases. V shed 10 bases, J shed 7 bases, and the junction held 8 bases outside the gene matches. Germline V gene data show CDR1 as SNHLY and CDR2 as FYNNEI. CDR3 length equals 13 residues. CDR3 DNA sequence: TGTGCCAACGGACTAGCGAGGAGGAATGAGCAGTTCTTC. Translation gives CANGLARRNEQFF.

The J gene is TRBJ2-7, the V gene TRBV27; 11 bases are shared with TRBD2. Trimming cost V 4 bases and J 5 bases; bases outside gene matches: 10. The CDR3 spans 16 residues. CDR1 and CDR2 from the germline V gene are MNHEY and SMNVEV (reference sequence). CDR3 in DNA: TGTGCCAGCAGTTCCTGGGGTAGCGGGAGGGATAACGAGCAGTACTTC. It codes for CASSSWGSGRDNEQYF.

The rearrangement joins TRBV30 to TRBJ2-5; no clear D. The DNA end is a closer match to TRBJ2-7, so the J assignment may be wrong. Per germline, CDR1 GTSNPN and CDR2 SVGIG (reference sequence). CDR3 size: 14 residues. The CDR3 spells CAWSVSTLSYEQYF. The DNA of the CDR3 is TGTGCCTGGAGTGTATCAACCCTCTCCTACGAGCAGTACTTC.

The CDR3 DNA follows: TGTGCCAGCAGCGGTCCCTGGACCGCGGGGGACTATGGCTACACCTTC. Its translation is CASSGPWTAGDYGYTF. The chain has TRBV9 and TRBJ1-2, with TRBD1 as a possible D gene (5 bases). This CDR3 comprises 16 residues. Germline assignment: CDR1 SGDLS and CDR2 YYNGEE. V was pared by 3 bases and J by 3 bases, with 18 bases between.

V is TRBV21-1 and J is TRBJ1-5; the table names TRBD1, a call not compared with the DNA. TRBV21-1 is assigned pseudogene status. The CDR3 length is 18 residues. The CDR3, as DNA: TGTGCCAGCAGCAGTCTTGGGACAGGGGGAGTTCGTGATCAGCCCCAGCATTTT. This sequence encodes CASSSLGTGGVRDQPQHF.

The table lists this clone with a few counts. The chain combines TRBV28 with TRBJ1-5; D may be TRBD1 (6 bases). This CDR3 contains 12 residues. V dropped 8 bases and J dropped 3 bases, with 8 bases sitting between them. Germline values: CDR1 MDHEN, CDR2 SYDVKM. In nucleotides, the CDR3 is TGTGCCAGCCGGGACACCAATCAGCCCCAGCATTTT. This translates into CASRDTNQPQHF.

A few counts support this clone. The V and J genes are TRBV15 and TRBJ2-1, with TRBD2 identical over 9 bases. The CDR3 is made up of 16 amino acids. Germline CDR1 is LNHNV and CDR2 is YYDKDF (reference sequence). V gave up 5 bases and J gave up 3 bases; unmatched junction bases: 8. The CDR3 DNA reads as TGTGCCACCAGCGCCCGGACTAGCGCACTCTACAATGAGCAGTTCTTC. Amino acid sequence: CATSARTSALYNEQFF.

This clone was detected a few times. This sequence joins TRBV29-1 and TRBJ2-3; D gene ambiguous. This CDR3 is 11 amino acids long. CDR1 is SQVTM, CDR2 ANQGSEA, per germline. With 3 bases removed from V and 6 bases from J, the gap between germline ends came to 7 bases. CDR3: CSVDTWDTQYF. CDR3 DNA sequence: TGCAGCGTTGACACTTGGGATACGCAGTATTTT.

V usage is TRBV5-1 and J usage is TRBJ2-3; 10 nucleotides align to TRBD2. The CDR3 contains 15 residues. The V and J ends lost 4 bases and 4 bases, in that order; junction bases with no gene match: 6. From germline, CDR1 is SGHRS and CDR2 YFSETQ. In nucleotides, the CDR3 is TGCGCCAGCAGCCCAGGGACTAGCGTCCCAGATACGCAGTATTTT. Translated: CASSPGTSVPDTQYF.

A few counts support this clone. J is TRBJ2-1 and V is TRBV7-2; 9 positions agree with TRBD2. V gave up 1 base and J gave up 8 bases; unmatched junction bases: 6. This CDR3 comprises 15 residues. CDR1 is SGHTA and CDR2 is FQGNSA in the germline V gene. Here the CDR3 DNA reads TGTGCCAGCAGCTTAGTTGCGGGAGGGAGCTATGAGCAGTTCTTC. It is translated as CASSLVAGGSYEQFF.

CDR3 in DNA: TGTGCCAGCAGTGAGGAGGGGGCGTACGGGGAGCTGTTTTTT. Translating gives CASSEEGAYGELFF. V gene TRBV2 combines with J gene TRBJ2-2; D perhaps matches TRBD1 (7 bases). Germline-derived CDR1 and CDR2 are SNHLY and FYNNEI. Trimming removed 3 bases from V and 7 bases from J, with 12 bases in between. This CDR3 has 14 amino acids.

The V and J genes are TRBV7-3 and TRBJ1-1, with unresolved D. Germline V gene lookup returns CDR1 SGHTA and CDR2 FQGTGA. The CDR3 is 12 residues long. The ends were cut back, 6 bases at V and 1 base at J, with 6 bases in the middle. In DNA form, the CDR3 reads TGTGCCAGCAGGGCAGAGAACACTGAAGCTTTCTTT. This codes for CASRAENTEAFF.

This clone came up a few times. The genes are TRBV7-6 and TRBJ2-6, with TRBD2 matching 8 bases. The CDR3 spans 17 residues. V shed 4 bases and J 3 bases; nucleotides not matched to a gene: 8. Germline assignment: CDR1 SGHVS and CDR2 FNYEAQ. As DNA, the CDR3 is TGTGCCAGCAGCTCAGGACTAGCCGGCGTTGGGGCCAACGTCCTGACTTTC. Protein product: CASSSGLAGVGANVLTF.